This record concerns one T cell receptor beta chain sequence. Its target is not known. Clones were sequenced by immunoSEQ multiplex PCR, and TCRdb holds only the in-frame ones, with some missing. The repertoire includes millions of clones, approximately 94% of them detected once, and 0.9% to 1.4% sits in the top ten. CD8 cells regarded as naive lacked CD45RO, were positively chosen for CCR7, and omitted terminally differentiated effector memory CD45RA+ cells. The CDR3 has 15 amino acids. Trimming stripped 2 bases from V and 1 base from J, with 13 bases between. CDR1 and CDR2 from the germline V gene are SGDLS and YYNGEE. These data belong to a study of shared clonotypes between healthy human individuals. Study-wide results and limits: Larger richness was generally estimated for naive than memory subsets.

This clonotype was sampled from a man aged 18 to 30 in good health. The rearrangement links TRBV9 to TRBJ2-7, with D tentatively TRBD1 or TRBD2 (5 bases each). The sequenced sample consisted of naive CD8+ T cells sorted from blood. Here the CDR3 DNA reads TGTGCCAGCAGCGTGGGGACGGGACGGTCCTACGAGCAGTACTTC. Its protein is CASSVGTGRSYEQYF.